A single sample is the source of the 17 T cell receptor beta chains below, sequenced in a study of blood T cell repertoires in COVID-19. The repertoire was sequenced with immunoSEQ multiplex PCR; TCRdb's copy has only in-frame clones and lacks some. The table shows about 190,000 clones, with around 80% occurring only once. Sequencing was performed on peripheral blood. Receptor source: a woman at least 80 years old with active or convalescent COVID-19.

This clone was counted between two and nine times. CDR3 coding DNA: TGTGCCAGCAGTCCGGGACAGGGGGTCACCATATATTTT. This sequence encodes CASSPGQGVTIYF. The rearrangement uses TRBV2 and TRBJ1-3, with 11 positions matching TRBD1. The germline gives CDR1 SNHLY, CDR2 FYNNEI. CDR3 length equals 13 residues. Trimming removed 5 bases from V and 9 bases from J; junction bases left unmatched: 3.

The chain joins TRBV21-1 to TRBJ2-7; TRBD2 reflects the table's D call only, with no check against the DNA. TRBV21-1 has pseudogene status. The CDR3 is made up of 17 amino acids. DNA for the CDR3: TGTGCCAGCAGCAAAGGGGGAACTAGCGGGGTTACCCACGAGCAGTACTTC. Protein sequence: CASSKGGTSGVTHEQYF.

The chain links TRBV5-1 to TRBJ2-3; possible D gene TRBD1, 5 bases. Germline-derived CDR1 and CDR2 are SGHRS and YFSETQ. This CDR3 comprises 13 residues. The germline V and J ends were trimmed by 2 bases and 3 bases, with 7 bases remaining between them. CDR3 residues: CASSFWTTDTQYF. The CDR3 DNA reads as TGCGCCAGCAGCTTCTGGACAACAGATACGCAGTATTTT.

CDR3 sequence reads: CASSRQGDEKLFF. CDR3 DNA sequence: TGTGCCAGCAGCAGACAGGGGGATGAAAAACTGTTTTTT. The genes are TRBV7-8 and TRBJ1-4, with 9 bases lining up with TRBD1. The germline V gene has CDR1 SGHVS and CDR2 FQNEAQ. Trimming cost V 5 bases and J 6 bases; bases outside gene matches: 1. The CDR3 covers 13 residues.

The J gene is TRBJ1-2, the V gene TRBV6-5; perhaps TRBD1 as D (6 bases). CDR3 length: 15 residues. Germline CDR1 MNHEY, CDR2 SVGAGI. V shed 6 bases and J shed 3 bases, with 17 bases lying between them. DNA for the CDR3: TGTGCCAGCAGACTTAACAGGGTAGTCGACTATGGCTACACCTTC. Its protein is CASRLNRVVDYGYTF.

The chain carries TRBV5-1 and TRBJ1-1, with a possible D match to TRBD1 (6 bases). Germline CDR1 SGHRS, CDR2 YFSETQ. The CDR3 consists of 14 residues. V shed 6 bases and J shed 0 bases, with 12 bases lying between them. The DNA for the CDR3 is TGCGCCAGCACCCTGGACAGCATGAACACTGAAGCTTTCTTT. As protein: CASTLDSMNTEAFF.

The rearrangement links TRBV19 to TRBJ2-6; D is uncertain. V lost 1 base, J lost 0 bases, and 10 bases lay in between. Germline CDR1 reads LNHDA; CDR2 reads SQIVND (reference sequence). The CDR3 is 17 amino acids. CDR3 bases: TGTGCCAGTAGTATAGGGGTCCCTAGCTCTGGGGCCAACGTCCTGACTTTC. Translation gives CASSIGVPSSGANVLTF.

V is TRBV5-4 and J is TRBJ1-1; perhaps TRBD1 as D (6 bases). Trimming pared 4 bases from V and 3 bases from J, leaving 10 bases between. The CDR3 loop spans 13 amino acids. Germline CDR1 is SGHNT and CDR2 is YYREEE (reference sequence). The CDR3 sequence: CASSVGGHTEAFF. The CDR3 DNA reads as TGTGCCAGCAGCGTGGGGGGCCACACTGAAGCTTTCTTT.

This chain links TRBV4-2 with TRBJ1-4; tentatively, D is TRBD1 (5 bases). Germline V gene lookup returns CDR1 LGHNA and CDR2 YNFKEQ. CDR3 size: 15 residues. V shed 6 bases and J shed 4 bases, with 15 bases lying between them. The CDR3 sequence: CASRPSGRGNEKLFF. In DNA form, the CDR3 reads TGTGCCAGCAGGCCTTCGGGGCGGGGTAATGAAAAACTGTTTTTT.

V usage is TRBV7-9 and J usage is TRBJ2-1, with D maybe TRBD1 (6 bases). Germline values: CDR1 SEHNR, CDR2 FQNEAQ (reference sequence). This CDR3 spans 15 amino acids. With 1 base removed from V and 0 bases from J, the gap between germline ends came to 7 bases. Here the CDR3 DNA reads TGTGCCAGCAGCTTAGGACAGGACTCCTACAATGAGCAGTTCTTC. Amino acids: CASSLGQDSYNEQFF. The variable domain in full, completed from reference TRBV7-9 and TRBJ2-1, reads DTGVSQNPRHKITKRGQNVTFRCDPISEHNRLYWYRQTLGQGPEFLTYFQNEAQLEKSRLLSDRFSAERPKGSFSTLEIQRTEQGDSAMYLCASSLGQDSYNEQFFGPGTRLTVL.

This chain uses TRBV27 with TRBJ2-7, with 7 bases fitting TRBD2. The CDR3 loop spans 15 amino acids. Germline assignment: CDR1 MNHEY and CDR2 SMNVEV (reference sequence). The V segment lost 5 bases and the J segment 3 bases; nucleotides outside the gene matches: 10. The CDR3 loop is CASSTHPSGLYEQYF. The DNA of the CDR3 is TGTGCCAGCAGTACCCACCCTAGCGGTCTCTACGAGCAGTACTTC.

This chain uses TRBV28 with TRBJ2-5; unclear D gene. V shed 7 bases and J shed 4 bases, with 7 bases lying between them. The length of the CDR3 is 11 residues. Germline V lookup: CDR1 MDHEN, CDR2 SYDVKM. Here the CDR3 DNA reads TGTGCCAGCACCTTGGCAGAGACCCAGTACTTC. It codes for CASTLAETQYF.

The V call is TRBV29-1, the J call TRBJ2-7, with D possibly being TRBD1 (5 bases). The CDR3 has 13 residues. V lost 4 bases and J lost 4, with 14 bases in between. The germline gives CDR1 SQVTM, CDR2 ANQGSEA. DNA of the CDR3: TGCAGCGTTGCCAGGGTGGGTGGATACGAGCAGTACTTC. Encoded protein: CSVARVGGYEQYF.

The V call is TRBV30, the J call TRBJ2-2, with D perhaps matching TRBD1 (6 bases). The V end lost 1 base, the J end lost 7 bases, and 13 bases lay between the germline ends. CDR1 and CDR2 from the germline V gene are GTSNPN and SVGIG (reference sequence). The CDR3 has 14 residues. The CDR3 DNA reads as TGTGCCTGGAGTGAGGGGGTGGGGAGCGGGGAGCTGTTTTTT. Translated: CAWSEGVGSGELFF.

The chain links TRBV28 to TRBJ1-3; unclear D gene. CDR3 size: 15 residues. Germline CDR1 and CDR2: MDHEN and SYDVKM. Trimming took 1 base from V and 0 from J, leaving 7 bases between them. CDR3 DNA sequence: TGTGCCAGCAGTTTATTGGTACACTCTGGAAACACCATATATTTT. Protein sequence: CASSLLVHSGNTIYF.

The V and J genes are TRBV18 and TRBJ1-2, with unresolved D. V lost 0 bases and J lost 6, with 20 bases in between. The CDR3 spans 17 residues. Germline V gene data show CDR1 as KGHSH and CDR2 as LQKENI. CDR3 sequence: CASSPPSRGSGQDGYTF. The CDR3 DNA reads as TGTGCCAGCTCACCACCGAGTCGGGGTTCAGGTCAGGATGGCTACACCTTC.

This clone was counted once. DNA of the CDR3: TGCGCCAGCAGCCGAGTGTGGGGGGACAGGGGGCTGAGAAACACCATATATTTT. Protein sequence: CASSRVWGDRGLRNTIYF. The genes are TRBV10-1 and TRBJ1-3; 12 nucleotides align to TRBD1. This CDR3 comprises 18 residues. From germline, CDR1 is WNHNN and CDR2 SYGVQD (reference sequence). The V and J ends lost 6 bases and 5 bases, in that order; junction bases with no gene match: 14.